This T cell receptor (beta chain) appears in the sequencing data of a study of blood T cell repertoires in COVID-19. Study overall: There were acute and convalescent COVID-19 samples, and they came from the United States, Italy and Spain. T cells, B-cell-depleted T cells, or PBMCs provided the cDNA or gDNA that served as material.

As originally analysed: Scientists estimated how many nucleated cells there were by amplifying reference gene primers. Sequenced by immunoSEQ multiplex PCR; TCRdb stores in-frame clones only, minus some. The D gene and trimming were derived from the DNA, and the V and J assignments and clone size from that table. The data show around 140,000 clones, about four fifths seen once. Germline V gene sequence: CDR1 SGHRS, CDR2 YFSETQ. Deletions cut 5 bases from V and 4 bases from J, with 12 bases between. The CDR3 has 13 amino acids. This TCR was recovered from a woman aged 55 to 70 with active or convalescent COVID-19. This chain connects TRBV5-1 to TRBJ1-2; D is possibly TRBD1 (6 bases). Sequenced: peripheral blood. The CDR3 loop is CASRPTGPYGYTF. The CDR3 bases are TGCGCCAGCAGACCTACAGGGCCCTATGGCTACACCTTC.